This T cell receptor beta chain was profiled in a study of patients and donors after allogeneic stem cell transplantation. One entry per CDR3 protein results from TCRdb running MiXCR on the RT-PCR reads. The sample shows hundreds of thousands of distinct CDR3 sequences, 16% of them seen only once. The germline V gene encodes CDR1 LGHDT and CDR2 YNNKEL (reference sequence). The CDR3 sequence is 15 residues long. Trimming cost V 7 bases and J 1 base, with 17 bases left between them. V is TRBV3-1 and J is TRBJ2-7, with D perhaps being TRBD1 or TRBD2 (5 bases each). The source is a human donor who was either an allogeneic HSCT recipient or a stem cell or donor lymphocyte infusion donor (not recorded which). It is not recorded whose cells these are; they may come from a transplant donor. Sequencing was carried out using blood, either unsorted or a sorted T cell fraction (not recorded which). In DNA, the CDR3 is TGTGCCAGCAAGGGAAGGGGACGTTGGTCCTACGAGCAGTACTTC. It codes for CASKGRGRWSYEQYF.